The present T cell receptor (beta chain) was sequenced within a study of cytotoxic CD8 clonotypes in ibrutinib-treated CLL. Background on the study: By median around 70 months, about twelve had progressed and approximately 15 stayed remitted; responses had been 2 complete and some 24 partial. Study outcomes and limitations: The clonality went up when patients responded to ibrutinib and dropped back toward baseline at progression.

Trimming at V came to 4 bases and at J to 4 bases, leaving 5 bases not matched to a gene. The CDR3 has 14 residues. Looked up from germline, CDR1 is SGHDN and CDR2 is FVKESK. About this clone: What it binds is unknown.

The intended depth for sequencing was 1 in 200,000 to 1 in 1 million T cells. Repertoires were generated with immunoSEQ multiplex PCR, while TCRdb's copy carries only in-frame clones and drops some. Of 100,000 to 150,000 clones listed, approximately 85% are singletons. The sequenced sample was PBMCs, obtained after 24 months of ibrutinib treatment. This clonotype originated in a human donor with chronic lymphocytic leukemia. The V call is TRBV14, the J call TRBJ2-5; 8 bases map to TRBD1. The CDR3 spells CASSRQGAGETQYF. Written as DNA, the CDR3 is TGTGCCAGCAGCCGTCAGGGGGCGGGAGAGACCCAGTACTTC.